These T cell receptor beta chains were read from a single sample in a study of shared clonotypes between healthy human individuals. TCRdb keeps only in-frame clones here, not all; method: immunoSEQ multiplex PCR. Counted here are a few million clones, around 92% occurring once; the ten biggest clones make up around 0.35%. The sequenced sample consisted of naive CD4+ T cells from PBMCs. These receptors were collected from a man aged 18 to 30 in good health. Some clones in this sample may be carry-over from other donors' samples. Each CDR3 is given with its conserved first and last residue. The D gene is left open where the match is weak. The listing skips clone size in some rows; elsewhere it reads once, few, many or a size class.

.	TRBJ1-1	.	TRBV30	TGTGCCTGGAGCCGGTCGGGCACTGAAGCTTTCTTT	CAWSRSGTEAFF
.	TRBJ1-5	once	TRBV18	TGTGCCAGCCGCGGGACATTCAATCAGCCCCAGCATTTT	CASRGTFNQPQHF
.	TRBJ1-1	.	TRBV6-5	TGTGCCAGCAGATTCGAGGCGTCGAACACTGAAGCTTTCTTT	CASRFEASNTEAFF
.	TRBJ2-6	.	TRBV10-3	TGTGCCATCAGAGTACCCGACTTCTCTGGGGCCAACGTCCTGACTTTC	CAIRVPDFSGANVLTF
TRBD1	TRBJ1-2	.	TRBV5-1	TGCGCCAGCAACATTGGACAGGCAGACAACTATGGCTACACCTTC	CASNIGQADNYGYTF
.	TRBJ1-5	.	TRBV5-6	TGTGCCAGCAGCTTGGTGGGTCAGCCCCAGCATTTT	CASSLVGQPQHF
.	TRBJ1-2	.	TRBV18	TGTGCCAGCTCACCAGACAGCTTCTATGGCTACACCTTC	CASSPDSFYGYTF
TRBD1	TRBJ1-4	.	TRBV5-4	TGTGCCAGCACCAAGCAGGGGGCGAGGGAGGAAAAACTGTTTTTT	CASTKQGAREEKLFF
.	TRBJ1-5	.	TRBV30	TGTGCCTGGAGTGTACGTACGGGGGGGAGCAATCAGCCCCAGCATTTT	CAWSVRTGGSNQPQHF
.	TRBJ2-5	.	TRBV7-8	TGTGCCAGCAGTGGGCCGGGGGAGACCCAGTACTTC	CASSGPGETQYF
TRBD2	TRBJ2-2	once	TRBV6-1	TGTGCCAGCAGTGAAAGGTTGGGGGGGTTGACCGGGGAGCTGTTTTTT	CASSERLGGLTGELFF
TRBD2	TRBJ2-1	.	TRBV28	TGTGCCAGCAGTTCCCCCCTAGCGGGAGGGCCGGAAGAGCAGTTCTTC	CASSSPLAGGPEEQFF
.	TRBJ1-2	once	TRBV19	TGTGCCAGTGGCAGGCCGCAGGGGAATGGCTACACCTTC	CASGRPQGNGYTF
.	TRBJ2-2	.	TRBV6-5	TGTGCCAGCAGTTACGGGGTAGGGACCGGGGAGCTGTTTTTT	CASSYGVGTGELFF
TRBD2	TRBJ2-3	.	TRBV5-1	TGCGCCAGCAGCGAGACTAGCATAGAGGTAGATACGCAGTATTTT	CASSETSIEVDTQYF
.	TRBJ2-1	.	TRBV4-2	TGTGCCAGCAGCCAAGATCCGCTAGACCCCAATGAGCAGTTCTTC	CASSQDPLDPNEQFF
TRBD1	TRBJ1-1	.	TRBV9	TGTGCCAGCAGCGTAGGGACCCGGACAGGAATGAACACTGAAGCTTTCTTT	CASSVGTRTGMNTEAFF
.	TRBJ1-4	once	TRBV6-5	TGTGCCAGCAGCAAAGAGGCCTGGGAAAAACTGTTTTTT	CASSKEAWEKLFF
.	TRBJ2-4	.	TRBV28	TGTGCCAGCAGTGCGCTGGGGCGGAACATTCAGTACTTC	CASSALGRNIQYF
.	TRBJ2-1	.	TRBV6-1	TGTGCCAGCAGACAACAGGGCGCCCCCTACAATGAGCAGTTCTTC	CASRQQGAPYNEQFF
.	TRBJ2-3	.	TRBV10-2	TGCGCCAGCAGTGAGCTACTCGGTACGCAGTATTTT	CASSELLGTQYF